Presented here are 15 T cell receptor beta chains from one specimen sequenced in a study of T cells after yellow fever vaccination. In TCRdb, the 5' RACE reads were re-called with MiXCR into one record per CDR3 protein. Of 50,000 to 75,000 distinct CDR3 sequences in the sample, around 6.1% were seen once. The sample consisted of PBMCs, either bulk or a sorted T-cell subset (CD4+, CD8+, memory, or dextramer-sorted; not recorded which), taken on the day of the yellow fever booster vaccination. The receptors were gathered from a man younger than 35 who received the YFV17D yellow fever vaccine.

Only a few counts were recorded for this clonotype. J is TRBJ2-1 and V is TRBV7-2; 11 nucleotides line up with TRBD2. In germline, CDR1 is SGHTA, CDR2 FQGNSA. The CDR3 has 15 amino acids. V was clipped by 5 bases and J by 8 bases; unmatched bases: 8. DNA of the CDR3: TGTGCCAGCAGCACCTGGACTAGCGGGTCCTATGAGCAGTTCTTC. Protein product: CASSTWTSGSYEQFF.

The chain employs TRBV20-1 and TRBJ2-6; D unclear. The germline V and J ends were trimmed by 2 bases and 2 bases, with 13 bases remaining between them. Germline CDR1 and CDR2: DFQATT and SNEGSKA (reference sequence). The CDR3 runs to 16 residues. In nucleotides, the CDR3 is TGCAGTGCTAGACCCCCATTTGGAACTGGGGCCAACGTCCTGACTTTC. It specifies CSARPPFGTGANVLTF.

This clonotype has only a few counts. The chain joins TRBV4-2 to TRBJ2-1; D is ambiguous. Germline values: CDR1 LGHNA, CDR2 YNFKEQ. V was trimmed by 5 bases and J by 0 bases, leaving 8 bases between them. The CDR3 is 14 amino acids. CDR3 residues: CASSGRSSYNEQFF. The CDR3 DNA sequence: TGTGCCAGCAGCGGTCGAAGCTCCTACAATGAGCAGTTCTTC.

Ten or more counts support this clonotype. CDR3 loop: CASSSRGRLAFF. As DNA, the CDR3 is TGTGCCAGCAGTTCCAGGGGGCGCCTGGCTTTCTTT. V gene TRBV7-2 combines with J gene TRBJ1-1; the match to TRBD1 covers 8 bases. V lost 6 bases, J lost 11 bases, and 8 bases stayed unmatched. The CDR3 is 12 amino acids. The germline CDR1 and CDR2 sequences are SGHTA and FQGNSA.

There are a few counts of this clonotype. The chain combines TRBV6-1 with TRBJ2-1; 8 bases fit TRBD1. With 2 bases clipped from V and 7 bases from J, the junction kept 7 bases outside the gene matches. The CDR3 has 15 amino acids. Germline V gives CDR1 MNHNS, CDR2 SASEGT. The CDR3: CASSEPWTGINEQFF. As DNA, the CDR3 is TGTGCCAGCAGTGAACCCTGGACAGGGATAAATGAGCAGTTCTTC.

CDR3 nucleotide sequence: TGTGCCATCAGTGAGACGGTCACCGGGGAGCTGTTTTTT. It translates to CAISETVTGELFF. The chain is built from TRBV10-3 and TRBJ2-2; D unclear. Germline CDR1 reads ENHRY; CDR2 reads SYGVKD. V was shortened by 2 bases and J by 4 bases, with 5 bases between the two germline ends. The CDR3 totals 13 residues.

This clonotype has at least ten counts. This chain uses TRBV3-1 with TRBJ1-2, with D possibly matching TRBD1 (6 bases). V gave up 0 bases and J gave up 4 bases, with 12 bases separating them. The CDR3 runs 15 residues. Germline V CDR1 and CDR2: LGHDT, YNNKEL (reference sequence). The CDR3 spells CASSQDLGQIYGYTF. The CDR3 region has the DNA TGTGCCAGCAGCCAAGATTTAGGACAGATCTATGGCTACACCTTC.

This clonotype was counted many times. The chain joins TRBV12-5 to TRBJ1-2; the D is unclear. Germline V gene data show CDR1 as LGHNT and CDR2 as FRNRAP. V gave up 0 bases and J gave up 1 base, with 12 bases separating them. This CDR3 region has 16 residues. The CDR3 DNA is TGTGCTAGTGGTTTGGTACGAAATGCAGATAACTATGGCTACACCTTC. As protein: CASGLVRNADNYGYTF.

This clonotype occurred many times. The chain links TRBV7-2 to TRBJ2-3, with 8 bases that match TRBD1. The length of the CDR3 is 16 residues. V dropped 5 bases and J dropped 1; count of bases not matched to a gene: 8. The germline V gene has CDR1 SGHTA and CDR2 FQGNSA. The CDR3 spells CASSPDRGPGTDTQYF. The DNA for the CDR3 is TGTGCCAGCAGCCCCGACAGGGGACCAGGCACAGATACGCAGTATTTT.

This clonotype occurred many times. The chain joins TRBV5-1 to TRBJ2-3; possible D gene TRBD2, 6 bases. Trimming took off 3 bases at V and 0 bases at J, with 14 bases between the two ends. This CDR3 is built from 16 residues. CDR1 and CDR2 from the germline V gene are SGHRS and YFSETQ. The CDR3 DNA sequence: TGCGCCAGCAGCTCTTTCGGGAGAACTAGCACAGATACGCAGTATTTT. Translated, it gives CASSSFGRTSTDTQYF.

The sample holds many counts of this clonotype. V gene TRBV7-9 combines with J gene TRBJ2-7; 8 bases are shared with TRBD1. Trimming took 5 bases from V and 7 from J; bases not matched to a gene: 16. Germline assignment: CDR1 SEHNR and CDR2 FQNEAQ (reference sequence). The CDR3 runs 16 residues. The CDR3: CASSRAGSRGRREQYF. CDR3 nucleotides: TGTGCCAGCAGCCGCGCTGGTAGCAGGGGGCGGCGTGAGCAGTACTTC.

This clonotype has only a few counts. J is TRBJ1-2 and V is TRBV20-1; TRBD1 matches 7 bases. Germline V gene lookup returns CDR1 DFQATT and CDR2 SNEGSKA (reference sequence). Trimming at V came to 5 bases and at J to 7 bases, leaving 13 bases not matched to a gene. The CDR3 spans 14 residues. As DNA, the CDR3 is TGCAGTGCTGGCGACAGGGACAAGGATACTGGCTACACCTTC. Its translation: CSAGDRDKDTGYTF.

The chain combines TRBV9 with TRBJ1-4; the match to TRBD1 covers 7 bases. CDR1 SGDLS and CDR2 YYNGEE come from the germline V gene. This CDR3 is built from 14 residues. After removal of 3 bases from V and 4 bases from J, the junction contained 3 bases not matched to a gene. CDR3 sequence reads: CASSGGQHNEKLFF. The CDR3 nucleotides read TGTGCCAGCAGCGGGGGACAGCATAATGAAAAACTGTTTTTT.

This clonotype showed up many times. V gene TRBV27 combines with J gene TRBJ1-6, with 7 bases matching TRBD1. Germline CDR1 and CDR2: MNHEY and SMNVEV (reference sequence). V lost 7 bases, J lost 10 bases, and 10 bases stayed unmatched. The CDR3 spans 14 residues. This chain's CDR3 is CASKGEQGRSPLHF. In DNA form, the CDR3 reads TGTGCCAGCAAAGGCGAACAGGGGCGGTCACCCCTCCACTTT.

This clonotype was observed at least ten times. This sequence joins TRBV7-2 and TRBJ2-5; a weak D match, TRBD2 (5 bases). The length of the CDR3 is 15 residues. CDR1 is SGHTA and CDR2 is FQGNSA in the germline V gene. Trimming pared 3 bases from V and 5 bases from J, leaving 16 bases between. The CDR3 region is CASSFTPGIAETQYF. The CDR3 coding sequence is TGTGCCAGCAGCTTCACTCCGGGTATAGCGGAGACCCAGTACTTC.